Below are 5 T cell receptor beta chains sequenced from a single sample in a study of Ad26.COV2.S vaccination and SARS-CoV-2 variants. The sample's treatment: approximately 18 received Ad26.COV2.S at low or high dose, single or two shots; five or six received placebo; per-sample allocation not given. Following the first vaccine or placebo injection, samples were taken on day 63. Measured with immunoSEQ multiplex PCR; TCRdb has only the in-frame clones, and not every one. The repertoire has hundreds of thousands of clones, around 92% of them found once; the top ten carry approximately 1.5%. Material: peripheral blood, obtained in a trial of Ad26.COV2.S vaccine versus placebo. The receptors were sampled from a person between 18 and 60 years old who received the Ad26.COV2.S COVID-19 vaccine or a placebo.

The CDR3 here is CARGYNEQFF. In nucleotides, the CDR3 is TGTGCCAGGGGGTACAATGAGCAGTTCTTC. V gene TRBV28 combines with J gene TRBJ2-1, with unresolved D. CDR1 and CDR2 from the germline V gene are MDHEN and SYDVKM. The CDR3 sequence is 10 residues long. V lost 9 bases to trimming and J lost 4 bases, with 4 bases between them. Supplemented by reference TRBV28 and TRBJ2-1, the full variable domain reads DVKVTQSSRYLVKRTGEKVFLECVQDMDHENMFWYRQDPGLGLRLIYFSYDVKMKEKGDIPEGYSVSREKKERFSLILESASTNQTSMYLCARGYNEQFFGPGTRLTVL.

The chain couples TRBV4-3 to TRBJ2-7; D ambiguous. The CDR3 extends over 13 amino acids. The germline gives CDR1 LGHNA, CDR2 YSLEER. The V and J ends lost 0 bases and 5 bases respectively, with 8 bases between them. The CDR3 coding sequence is TGCGCCAGCAGCCAAGACTCAACCCACGAGCAGTACTTC. Protein: CASSQDSTHEQYF.

The genes are TRBV7-9 and TRBJ2-1; 13 nucleotides align to TRBD2. Germline-derived CDR1 and CDR2 are SEHNR and FQNEAQ (reference sequence). The V segment lost 5 bases and the J segment 8 bases; nucleotides outside the gene matches: 12. CDR3 length: 17 residues. CDR3 loop: CASSPRTSGRRGDEQFF. Written as DNA, the CDR3 is TGTGCCAGCAGCCCCAGGACTAGCGGGAGACGGGGCGATGAGCAGTTCTTC. Drawing the rest from reference TRBV7-9 and TRBJ2-1, the complete variable domain is DTGVSQNPRHKITKRGQNVTFRCDPISEHNRLYWYRQTLGQGPEFLTYFQNEAQLEKSRLLSDRFSAERPKGSFSTLEIQRTEQGDSAMYLCASSPRTSGRRGDEQFFGPGTRLTVL.

The V and J genes are TRBV6-5 and TRBJ1-4; D remains unclear. Germline V gene data show CDR1 as MNHEY and CDR2 as SVGAGI. Deletions cut 7 bases from V and 6 bases from J, with 15 bases between. The CDR3 spans 14 residues. CDR3 region: CASTPGPRDEKLFF. Here the CDR3 DNA reads TGTGCCAGCACTCCCGGGCCGAGGGATGAAAAACTGTTTTTT.

The chain employs TRBV12-5 and TRBJ2-6; D might be TRBD1 or TRBD2, each matching 5 bases. Between the trimmed V and J ends, which lost 6 bases and 4 bases, there was a span of 16 bases. The V gene's germline CDR1 is LGHNT and CDR2 FRNRAP. The CDR3 has 16 residues. CDR3 coding DNA: TGTGCTAGTGGAAGCGGACCAGGGTCCGGGGCCAACGTCCTGACTTTC. It codes for CASGSGPGSGANVLTF.